These 8 T cell receptor beta chains originate from one sample sequenced in a study of T cells expressing NK-cell markers (dated by TCRdb to 2018 to 2020). Libraries were built with 5' RACE. For sequencing, an Illumina HiSeq 2000 was employed. After the reads were reprocessed by TCRdb, one entry was made per CDR3 protein sequence, with no DNA. The table for this sample lists roughly 15,000 distinct CDR3 sequences. Around 50% of the sample is held by the ten biggest clonotypes. The sample consisted of blood T cells: a sorted CD56 or NKG2C T cell subset, CD4+ or CD8+ T cells, or bulk PBMC T cells (not recorded which). These receptors were collected from a man aged 18-69 years in good health.

The rearrangement links TRBV12-3 or TRBV12-4 to TRBJ1-1; the TCRdb D gene call, TRBD1, has no DNA to confirm it. The CDR3 has 14 residues. Here the CDR3 reads CASSTPGKATEAFF.

The V and J genes are TRBV28 and TRBJ2-1. CDR1 MDHEN and CDR2 SYDVKM come from the germline V gene. The CDR3 has 11 amino acids. The CDR3 reads CASSGYNEQFF.

The rearrangement joins TRBV2 to TRBJ2-7; absent DNA, TCRdb's TRBD1 call cannot be checked. CDR3 length equals 11 residues. CDR1 SNHLY and CDR2 FYNNEI come from the germline V gene. The CDR3 protein is CASTGTYEQYF.

The CDR3 region is CASSLEVGETQYF. The V gene is TRBV7-2, the J gene TRBJ2-5. CDR3 size: 13 residues. CDR1 is SGHTA, CDR2 FQGNSA, per germline.

The CDR3 reads CATQTEYEQYF. The genes are TRBV7-9 and TRBJ2-7. The CDR3 consists of 11 residues. CDR1 is SEHNR and CDR2 is FQNEAQ in the germline V gene (reference sequence).

The V gene is TRBV29-1, the J gene TRBJ2-2; TCRdb's D gene call, TRBD2, goes unchecked for lack of DNA. Per germline, CDR1 SQVTM and CDR2 ANQGSEA. This CDR3 region has 15 residues. The CDR3 loop is CSGKLAGVDTGELFF.

The genes are TRBV5-5 and TRBJ1-3. This CDR3 region has 15 residues. Per the germline V gene, CDR1 is SGHKS and CDR2 is YYEKEE (reference sequence). The chain's CDR3 is CASSRAIHSGNTIYF. Combining the CDR3 with reference TRBV5-5 and TRBJ1-3 gives the whole variable domain DAGVTQSPTHLIKTRGQQVTLRCSPISGHKSVSWYQQVLGQGPQFIFQYYEKEERGRGNFPDRFSARQFPNYSSELNVNALLLGDSALYLCASSRAIHSGNTIYFGEGSWLTVV.

The V and J genes are TRBV15 and TRBJ2-7; the TRBD1 assignment by TCRdb is unverifiable without DNA. CDR1 and CDR2 from the germline V gene are LNHNV and YYDKDF (reference sequence). This CDR3 has 15 residues. This chain's CDR3 is CATSSDTGGIYEQYF.